The source of this T cell receptor (beta chain) is a study of cytomegalovirus exposure and HLA in healthy donors. Findings and caveats of the study: Most TCR sequences proved rare, with some public TCRs found in many donors. CMV serostatus stood as the only immune exposure information on hand. Among the CMV-associated chains, a few were confirmed in vitro as specific for CMV antigens. Data from an earlier analysis indicated that most TCR beta V segments were productive either about 87% or about 30% of the time.

The PCR contained 60 Vbeta and 13 Jbeta primers. Sequencing was performed with immunoSEQ multiplex PCR; in TCRdb, only in-frame clones are kept and a portion is missing. The sample carries about 160,000 clones, roughly 80% recorded once. This clone was detected only a few times. Antigen specificity is unknown. CDR3 length equals 14 residues. The germline CDR1 and CDR2 sequences are SGHNT and YENEEA. V gave up 1 base and J gave up 8 bases, with 12 bases separating them. V is TRBV11-3 and J is TRBJ2-1; D is possibly TRBD1 (5 bases). The TCR sequence derives from a man aged 45-65 years in good health and CMV-seropositive. Material: PBMCs. CDR3 sequence: CASSLVGAVHEQFF. The CDR3 region has the DNA TGTGCCAGCAGCTTAGTTGGGGCAGTCCATGAGCAGTTCTTC.